Listed here are 19 T cell receptor beta chains from one sample, sequenced in a study of human T cells and chemical hapten exposure. MiXCR, applied by TCRdb to the RACE reads, yields one record per CDR3 protein. This sample carries 100,000 to 150,000 distinct CDR3 sequences, approximately 15% of them seen once, and the ten largest clones take 2.8%. Specified time point: pre-sensitization, week 0. Treatment reported: therapeutic diphenylcyclopropenone sensitization with weekly scalp DPC. The sample here was whole blood, taken in connection with sensitization to the hapten diphenylcyclopropenone (DPC). The receptors were gathered from a woman under 30 with alopecia areata. Some clones in this sample may be carry-over from other donors' samples.

As DNA, the CDR3 is TGTGCCAGAAGCTTGGAAGCCTTCGGGACTGAAGCTTTCTTT. Translating gives CARSLEAFGTEAFF. The rearrangement uses TRBV5-3 and TRBJ1-1, with unresolved D. TRBV5-3 is treated as an ORF (open reading frame) with a function not yet certain. V dropped 0 bases and J dropped 5 bases, with 11 bases sitting between them. The CDR3 length is 14 residues.

The sample holds a few counts of this clonotype. J is TRBJ1-4 and V is TRBV6-2 or TRBV6-3, with TRBD1 matching 7 bases. Germline CDR1 MNHEY, CDR2 SVGEGT. The CDR3 covers 16 residues. With V trimmed by 0 bases and J by 0 bases, 1 base remained unmatched. Here the CDR3 reads CASSYSGTATNEKLFF. CDR3 nucleotides: TGTGCCAGCAGTTACTCCGGGACAGCAACTAATGAAAAACTGTTTTTT.

This chain joins TRBV18 and TRBJ1-2; no clear D gene. The germline V gene has CDR1 KGHSH and CDR2 LQKENI. V was trimmed by 2 bases and J by 2 bases, leaving 9 bases between them. The CDR3 sequence is 14 residues long. CDR3 region: CASSPGERNYGYTF. CDR3 DNA sequence: TGTGCCAGCTCACCAGGGGAGAGGAACTATGGCTACACCTTC.

A note on this clonotype: A much larger clone is a single base away; this may be a read error. CDR3 in amino acids: CASSFSLLLADEQFF. DNA of the CDR3: TGTGCCAGCAGTTTCTCCCTCCTCCTGGCGGATGAGCAGTTCTTC. J is TRBJ2-1 and V is TRBV6-2 or TRBV6-3; D gene ambiguous. Trimming removed 4 bases from V and 8 bases from J, with 18 bases in between. The CDR3 is 15 residues long. Germline V gene sequence: CDR1 MNHEY, CDR2 SVGEGT.

This sequence joins TRBV20-1 and TRBJ2-7; 12 bases line up with TRBD2. Looked up from germline, CDR1 is DFQATT and CDR2 is SNEGSKA (reference sequence). Losses at the gene ends were 0 bases for V and 2 bases for J; bases not matched to a gene: 8. The CDR3 has 17 residues. CDR3: CSARDKRWTSGTYEQYF. DNA for the CDR3: TGCAGTGCTAGAGATAAAAGGTGGACTAGCGGGACCTACGAGCAGTACTTC.

This clonotype was recorded a few times. The J gene is TRBJ2-1, the V gene TRBV13, with D possibly being TRBD2 (5 bases). The ends were cut back, 5 bases at V and 5 bases at J, with 7 bases in the middle. The germline gives CDR1 PRHDT, CDR2 FYEKMQ (reference sequence). The CDR3 has 12 residues. Written as DNA, the CDR3 is TGTGCCAGCAGCCGGGGTAACAATGAGCAGTTCTTC. It encodes CASSRGNNEQFF.

This clonotype came up a few times. The chain couples TRBV27 to TRBJ2-5, with D possibly TRBD2 on 6 matching bases. The V gene's germline CDR1 is MNHEY and CDR2 SMNVEV (reference sequence). Trimming stripped 1 base from V and 5 bases from J, with 17 bases between. CDR3 length: 16 residues. As DNA, the CDR3 is TGTGCCAGCAGTTTATATGGCGGGGCTACTCGGGAGACCCAGTACTTC. It specifies CASSLYGGATRETQYF.

The chain uses TRBV20-1 and TRBJ2-7, with D tentatively TRBD2 (6 bases). The CDR3 is 12 residues long. The ends were cut back, 5 bases at V and 3 bases at J, with 11 bases in the middle. Per germline, CDR1 DFQATT and CDR2 SNEGSKA (reference sequence). Here the CDR3 DNA reads TGCAGTGCTCCATTCGGGGGCTACGAGCAGTACTTC. Its protein product is CSAPFGGYEQYF.

The chain couples TRBV7-9 to TRBJ1-1, with 7 bases matching TRBD1. With 5 bases clipped from V and 2 bases from J, the junction kept 5 bases outside the gene matches. The CDR3 is 14 amino acids. Germline values: CDR1 SEHNR, CDR2 FQNEAQ (reference sequence). CDR3 coding DNA: TGTGCCAGCAGCGGACACAGGGGCAACACTGAAGCTTTCTTT. Protein sequence: CASSGHRGNTEAFF. Full variable domain (remainder filled in from reference TRBV7-9 and TRBJ1-1): DTGVSQNPRHKITKRGQNVTFRCDPISEHNRLYWYRQTLGQGPEFLTYFQNEAQLEKSRLLSDRFSAERPKGSFSTLEIQRTEQGDSAMYLCASSGHRGNTEAFFGQGTRLTVV.

The chain employs TRBV27 and TRBJ1-2; 12 bases align to TRBD1. V shed 2 bases, J shed 4 bases, and the junction held 14 bases outside the gene matches. The CDR3 covers 19 residues. Germline V CDR1 and CDR2: MNHEY, SMNVEV (reference sequence). CDR3 DNA: TGTGCCAGCAGTTTACGGGCGGGACAGGGGGCTCTGGGTCTCTATGGCTACACCTTC. Amino acid sequence: CASSLRAGQGALGLYGYTF.

The chain uses TRBV7-9 and TRBJ2-3; TRBD1 matches at 9 bases. CDR1 is SEHNR, CDR2 FQNEAQ, per germline (reference sequence). V gave up 2 bases and J gave up 3 bases; unmatched junction bases: 9. The CDR3 contains 17 residues. The CDR3 reads CASSLTHRGRRTDTQYF. Here the CDR3 DNA reads TGTGCCAGCAGCTTAACGCACAGGGGGCGCAGGACAGATACGCAGTATTTT.

This clonotype was seen at least ten times. The chain links TRBV7-6 to TRBJ2-3; TRBD2 matches 7 bases. CDR3 length: 18 residues. With 4 bases clipped from V and 3 bases from J, the junction kept 16 bases outside the gene matches. Germline V gene data show CDR1 as SGHVS and CDR2 as FNYEAQ. The CDR3 here is CASSWRTRLAELTDTQYF. Written as DNA, the CDR3 is TGTGCCAGCAGCTGGAGGACCCGACTAGCCGAATTGACAGATACGCAGTATTTT.

V is TRBV7-8 and J is TRBJ2-5; maybe TRBD2 (5 bases). Germline CDR1 reads SGHVS; CDR2 reads FQNEAQ. Trimming took off 1 base at V and 5 bases at J, with 14 bases between the two ends. CDR3 length equals 15 residues. The CDR3 DNA reads as TGTGCCAGCAGCTTAGTTCCGGGGTGGAGCGAGACCCAGTACTTC. It yields the protein CASSLVPGWSETQYF.

The CDR3 loop reads CASAGGLASYNEQFF. Here the CDR3 DNA reads TGTGCCAGCGCCGGGGGACTAGCATCTTACAATGAGCAGTTCTTC. The chain carries TRBV12-3 or TRBV12-4 and TRBJ2-1, with TRBD2 matching 9 bases. Germline trimming cut 8 bases from V and 4 bases from J; bases unmatched to any gene: 9. The CDR3 contains 15 residues.

This clonotype was seen a handful of times. J is TRBJ1-3 and V is TRBV4-1, with D uncertain. V lost 1 base, J lost 4 bases, and 11 bases lay in between. The CDR3 covers 15 residues. Germline CDR1 and CDR2: MGHRA and YSYEKL. This CDR3 is CASSQGRGAGNTIYF. In DNA form, the CDR3 reads TGCGCCAGCAGCCAAGGGCGGGGAGCGGGAAACACCATATATTTT.

V and J are TRBV5-1 and TRBJ2-5; TRBD1 might be the D (5 bases). CDR1 and CDR2 from the germline V gene are SGHRS and YFSETQ. V was pared by 1 base and J by 0 bases, with 7 bases between. This CDR3 spans 14 amino acids. Here the CDR3 DNA reads TGCGCCAGCAGCTTGACAGGCGACCAAGAGACCCAGTACTTC. Its translation is CASSLTGDQETQYF.

The rearrangement joins TRBV12-3 or TRBV12-4 to TRBJ1-5; D is uncertain. This CDR3 comprises 14 residues. The ends were cut back, 6 bases at V and 6 bases at J, with 15 bases in the middle. The CDR3 is CASSPSSRGQPQHF. The CDR3 nucleotides read TGTGCCAGCAGCCCCTCGAGTCGCGGTCAGCCCCAGCATTTT.

This clonotype was seen repeatedly, ten times or more. V and J are TRBV6-2 or TRBV6-3 and TRBJ2-3; the match to TRBD2 covers 14 bases. The V and J ends lost 6 bases and 3 bases, in that order; junction bases with no gene match: 11. The CDR3 is 18 residues long. Germline CDR1 reads MNHEY; CDR2 reads SVGEGT. CDR3 DNA: TGTGCCAGCAGACTCGGGACTAGCGGGGGCCGGCGGACAGATACGCAGTATTTT. It translates to CASRLGTSGGRRTDTQYF.

The chain carries TRBV11-3 and TRBJ2-5; D gene ambiguous. Germline lookup yields CDR1 SGHNT and CDR2 YENEEA. The CDR3 is made up of 13 amino acids. Trimming took 2 bases from V and 4 from J, leaving 8 bases between them. In DNA, the CDR3 is TGTGCCAGCAGCTTATTCACGGGAGAGACCCAGTACTTC. Its protein product is CASSLFTGETQYF.